The rows below give T cell receptor beta chains drawn from one sample of a study of T cells in Graves' hyperthyroidism and ophthalmopathy. TCRdb recomputed calls from the multiplex PCR reads with MiXCR, one row per CDR3 protein. The sample carries about 660,000 distinct CDR3 sequences, less than 45% recorded once. The sequencing sample was made of peripheral blood or thyroid tissue (not recorded which). The receptors originated from an adult man with Graves' disease, either hyperthyroidism or ophthalmopathy (not recorded which). CDR3s include the opening cysteine and the closing phenylalanine or tryptophan.

v_call: TRBV9; j_call: TRBJ1-6; cdr3_aa: CASSPVAGGNSPLHF
v_call: TRBV10-3; j_call: TRBJ1-1; cdr3_aa: CAISEWDQVGGTEAFF
v_call: TRBV7-2; j_call: TRBJ1-4; cdr3_aa: CASSPGAAFEKLFF
v_call: TRBV11-1; j_call: TRBJ2-6; cdr3_aa: CASSSLGTGANVLTF
v_call: TRBV29-1; j_call: TRBJ1-1; cdr3_aa: CSLSTNTEAFF
v_call: TRBV5-1; j_call: TRBJ1-1; cdr3_aa: CASRSTGGEAFF
v_call: TRBV11-3; j_call: TRBJ2-7; cdr3_aa: CASSLDLVQGRSYEQYF
v_call: TRBV12-3/TRBV12-4; j_call: TRBJ2-5; cdr3_aa: CASNGGIGETQYF
v_call: TRBV7-9; j_call: TRBJ2-7; cdr3_aa: CASSLGGTYEQYF
v_call: TRBV7-2; j_call: TRBJ1-4; cdr3_aa: CASSAAGALNEKLFF
v_call: TRBV6-5; j_call: TRBJ1-2; cdr3_aa: CASSVGSVYGYTF
v_call: TRBV7-2; j_call: TRBJ2-5; cdr3_aa: CASSLSTSVKETQYF
v_call: TRBV25-1; j_call: TRBJ2-6; cdr3_aa: CASRGGSLGANVLTF
v_call: TRBV9; j_call: TRBJ1-1; cdr3_aa: CASSVGHLNTEAFF
v_call: TRBV7-2; j_call: TRBJ1-1; cdr3_aa: CASSLGPQGTEAFF
v_call: TRBV9; j_call: TRBJ1-1; cdr3_aa: CASSVGPGMNTEAFF